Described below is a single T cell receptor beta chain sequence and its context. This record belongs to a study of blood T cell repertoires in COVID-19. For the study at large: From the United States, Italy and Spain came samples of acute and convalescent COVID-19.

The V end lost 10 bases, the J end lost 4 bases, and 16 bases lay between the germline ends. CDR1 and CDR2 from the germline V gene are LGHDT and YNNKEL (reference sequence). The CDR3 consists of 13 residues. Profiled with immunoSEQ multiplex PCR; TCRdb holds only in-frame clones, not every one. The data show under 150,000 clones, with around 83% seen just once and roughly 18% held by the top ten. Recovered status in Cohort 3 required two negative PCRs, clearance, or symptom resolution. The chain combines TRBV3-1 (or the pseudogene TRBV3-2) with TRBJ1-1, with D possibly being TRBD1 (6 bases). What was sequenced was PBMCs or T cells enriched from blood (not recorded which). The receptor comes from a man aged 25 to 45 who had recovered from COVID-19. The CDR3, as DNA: TGTGCCACCGTAGGGGGAGGGGCCACTGAAGCTTTCTTT. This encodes CATVGGGATEAFF.